This T cell receptor beta chain was sequenced during a study of cytotoxic CD8 clonotypes in ibrutinib-treated CLL. The data were produced by immunoSEQ multiplex PCR, yet TCRdb's version contains in-frame clones alone and is incomplete. This table holds some 35,000 clones, about 64% found once. This clone showed up just a few times. The specimen was PBMCs, collected at disease progression, from a patient treated with ibrutinib. This clonotype originated in a human donor with chronic lymphocytic leukemia.

The DNA for the CDR3 is TGTGCCAGCAGAGGACACGGCTCCTACAATGAGCAGTTCTTC. Amino acids: CASRGHGSYNEQFF. The V and J genes are TRBV6-1 and TRBJ2-1; D perhaps matches TRBD1 (5 bases). From germline, CDR1 is MNHNS and CDR2 SASEGT. V lost 6 bases and J 0 bases, leaving 9 bases between the germline ends. The CDR3 spans 14 residues.